This TCR beta chain is from a study of blood T cells in healthy people across ages. Points from the study as a whole: Per-million-T-cell TCR beta diversity fell roughly linearly with age.

This CDR3 comprises 17 residues. The trim removed 2 bases at V and 5 bases at J, leaving 8 bases unmatched. Combining a sample-barcoded 5' primer with a J-beta primer mix, a second PCR ran for about 7 to 11 cycles. TCRdb redid the calling of the 5' RACE reads with MiXCR, one entry per CDR3 protein. This table has about 680,000 distinct CDR3 sequences, roughly 49% appearing once. Donors ranged from roughly 6 to 90 years old and were healthy Caucasians in Russia. This clonotype has a handful of counts. Antigen specificity is unknown. This sequence joins TRBV12-3 or TRBV12-4 and TRBJ2-7, with 14 bases that match TRBD2. This receptor was identified in a woman aged 55 to 70 in good health. Sequenced: blood. For the CDR3, the DNA is TGTGCCAGCAGTTTAAGGGGACTAGCGGGAGTTGCCCACGAGCAGTACTTC. Amino acids: CASSLRGLAGVAHEQYF.